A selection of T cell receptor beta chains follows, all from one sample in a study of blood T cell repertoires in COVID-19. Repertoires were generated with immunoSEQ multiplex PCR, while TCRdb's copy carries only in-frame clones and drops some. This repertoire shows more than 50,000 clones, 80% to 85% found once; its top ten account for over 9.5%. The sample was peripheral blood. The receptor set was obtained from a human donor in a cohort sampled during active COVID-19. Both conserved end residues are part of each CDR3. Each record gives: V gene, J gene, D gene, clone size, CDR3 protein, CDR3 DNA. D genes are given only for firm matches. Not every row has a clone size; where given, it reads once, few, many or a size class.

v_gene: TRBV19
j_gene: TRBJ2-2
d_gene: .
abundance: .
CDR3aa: CASVGGRTGELFF
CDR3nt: TGTGCCTCCGTGGGGGGAAGGACCGGGGAGCTGTTTTTT

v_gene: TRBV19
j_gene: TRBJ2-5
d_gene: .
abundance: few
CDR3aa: CASSIGLGETQYF
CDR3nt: TGTGCCAGTAGTATAGGACTAGGGGAGACCCAGTACTTC

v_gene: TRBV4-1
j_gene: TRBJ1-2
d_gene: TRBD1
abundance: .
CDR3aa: CASSQEPTGDYGYTF
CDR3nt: TGCGCCAGCAGCCAAGAACCGACAGGGGACTATGGCTACACCTTC

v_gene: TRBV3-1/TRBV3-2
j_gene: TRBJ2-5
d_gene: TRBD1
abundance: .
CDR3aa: CASTRLTGNVETQYF
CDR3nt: TGTGCCAGCACCCGCTTGACAGGGAATGTAGAGACCCAGTACTTC

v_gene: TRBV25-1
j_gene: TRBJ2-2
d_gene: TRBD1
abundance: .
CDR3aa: CASGQGVNTGELFF
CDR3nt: TGTGCCAGCGGACAGGGGGTGAACACCGGGGAGCTGTTTTTT

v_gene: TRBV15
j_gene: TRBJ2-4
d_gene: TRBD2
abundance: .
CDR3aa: CATSRTSGADIQYF
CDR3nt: TGTGCCACCAGCAGGACTAGCGGGGCTGACATTCAGTACTTC

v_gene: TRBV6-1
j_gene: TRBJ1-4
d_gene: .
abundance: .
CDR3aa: CASSESLPGFEKLFF
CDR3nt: TGTGCCAGCAGTGAAAGTTTGCCAGGGTTTGAAAAACTGTTTTTT

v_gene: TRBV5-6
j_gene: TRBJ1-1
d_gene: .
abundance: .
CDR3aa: CASSLTGRGLMNTEAFF
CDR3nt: TGTGCCAGCAGCTTGACGGGGCGGGGACTCATGAACACTGAAGCTTTCTTT

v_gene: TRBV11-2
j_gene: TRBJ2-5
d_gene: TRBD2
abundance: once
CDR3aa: CASSVVAGGLGAQYF
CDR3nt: TGTGCCAGCAGCGTCGTAGCGGGGGGGCTAGGTGCCCAGTACTTC

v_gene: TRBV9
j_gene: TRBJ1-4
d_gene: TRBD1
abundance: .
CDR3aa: CASSPTDRDEKLFF
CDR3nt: TGTGCCAGCAGCCCAACGGACAGGGATGAAAAACTGTTTTTT

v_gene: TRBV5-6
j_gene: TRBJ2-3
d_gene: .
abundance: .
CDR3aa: CASSLEQVADTQYF
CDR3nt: TGTGCCAGCAGCTTGGAACAGGTGGCAGATACGCAGTATTTT

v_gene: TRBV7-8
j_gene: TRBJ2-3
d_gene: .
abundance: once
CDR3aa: CASNPQGTSTDTQYF
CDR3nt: TGTGCCAGCAACCCACAGGGGACTAGCACAGATACGCAGTATTTT

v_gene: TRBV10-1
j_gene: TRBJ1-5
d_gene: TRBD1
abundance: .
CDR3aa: CASRGRTGVMRQPQHF
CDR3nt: TGCGCCAGCAGGGGCCGGACAGGGGTTATGCGGCAGCCCCAGCATTTT

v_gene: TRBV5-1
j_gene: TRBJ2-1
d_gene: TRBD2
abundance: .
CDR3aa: CASSRTGTSGLGEQFF
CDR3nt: TGCGCCAGCAGCAGAACCGGGACTAGCGGACTTGGTGAGCAGTTCTTC

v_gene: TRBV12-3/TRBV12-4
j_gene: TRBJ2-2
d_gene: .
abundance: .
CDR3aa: CASSPSHTGELFF
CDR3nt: TGTGCCAGCAGTCCCTCCCACACCGGGGAGCTGTTTTTT

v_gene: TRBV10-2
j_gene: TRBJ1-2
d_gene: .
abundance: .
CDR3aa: CASRPGKNGVNYGYTF
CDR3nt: TGCGCCAGCAGACCGGGAAAAAACGGAGTAAATTATGGCTACACCTTC

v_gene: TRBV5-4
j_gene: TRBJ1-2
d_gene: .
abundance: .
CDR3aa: CASSLGAGGYTF
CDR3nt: TGTGCCAGCAGCTTAGGGGCTGGTGGCTACACCTTC

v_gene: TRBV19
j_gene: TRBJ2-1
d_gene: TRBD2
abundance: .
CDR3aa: CASSIVAGAGGINEQFF
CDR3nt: TGTGCCAGTAGTATAGTGGCGGGAGCGGGGGGTATCAATGAGCAGTTCTTC

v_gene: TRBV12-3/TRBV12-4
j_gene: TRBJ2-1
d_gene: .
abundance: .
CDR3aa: CASSFYKKFF
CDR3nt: TGTGCCAGCAGTTTCTATAAGAAGTTCTTC

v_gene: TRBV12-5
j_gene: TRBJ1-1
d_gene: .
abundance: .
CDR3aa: CASGLSGDAEAFF
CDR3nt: TGTGCTAGTGGTTTGTCGGGTGACGCTGAAGCTTTCTTT

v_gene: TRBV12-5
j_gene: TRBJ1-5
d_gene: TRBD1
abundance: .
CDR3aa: CASALAGTGGLSNQPQHF
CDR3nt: TGTGCTAGTGCCTTGGCGGGGACAGGGGGTCTTAGCAATCAGCCCCAGCATTTT

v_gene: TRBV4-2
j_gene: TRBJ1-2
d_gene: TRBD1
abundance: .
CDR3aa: CASSQAGTGSGYTF
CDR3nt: TGTGCCAGCAGCCAAGCAGGGACAGGGAGTGGCTACACCTTC

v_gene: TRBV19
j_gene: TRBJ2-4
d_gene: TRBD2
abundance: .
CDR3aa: CASSKGGALAKNIQYF
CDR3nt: TGTGCCAGTAGTAAGGGAGGGGCCCTAGCCAAAAACATTCAGTACTTC

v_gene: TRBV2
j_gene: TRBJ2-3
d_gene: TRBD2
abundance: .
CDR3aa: CASRGPNHPGRSQYF
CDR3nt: TGTGCCAGCAGGGGCCCCAACCACCCCGGGAGGTCGCAGTATTTT

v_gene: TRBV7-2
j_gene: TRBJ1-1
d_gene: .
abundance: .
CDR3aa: CASSLANLNTEAFF
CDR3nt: TGTGCCAGCAGCTTAGCAAACTTGAACACTGAAGCTTTCTTT

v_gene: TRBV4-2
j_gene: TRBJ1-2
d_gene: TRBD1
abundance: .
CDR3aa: CASSLKIGTAYGYTF
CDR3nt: TGTGCCAGCAGCCTAAAAATCGGGACAGCGTATGGCTACACCTTC

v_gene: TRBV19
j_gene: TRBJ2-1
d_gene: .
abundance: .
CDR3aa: CASSEYNEQFF
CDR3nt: TGTGCCAGTAGCGAGTACAATGAGCAGTTCTTC

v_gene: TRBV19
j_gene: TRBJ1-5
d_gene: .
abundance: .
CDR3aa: CASSMQGNQPQHF
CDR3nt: TGTGCCAGTAGTATGCAGGGGAATCAGCCCCAGCATTTT

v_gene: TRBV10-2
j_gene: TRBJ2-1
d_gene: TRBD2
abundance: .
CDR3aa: CASSWTSGGLSYNEQFF
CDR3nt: TGCGCCAGCAGTTGGACTAGCGGGGGACTCTCCTACAATGAGCAGTTCTTC

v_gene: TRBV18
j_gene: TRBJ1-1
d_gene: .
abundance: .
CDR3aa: CASSPGSRDTEAFF
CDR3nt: TGTGCCAGCTCACCTGGTTCTCGAGACACTGAAGCTTTCTTT

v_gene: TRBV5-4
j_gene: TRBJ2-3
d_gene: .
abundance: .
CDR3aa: CASSFSVLDTQYF
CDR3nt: TGTGCCAGCAGCTTTAGCGTACTAGATACGCAATATTTT

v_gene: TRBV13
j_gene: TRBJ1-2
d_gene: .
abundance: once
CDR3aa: CASSLVRAGNYGYTF
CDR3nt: TGTGCCAGCAGCTTAGTGCGAGCAGGGAACTATGGCTACACCTTC

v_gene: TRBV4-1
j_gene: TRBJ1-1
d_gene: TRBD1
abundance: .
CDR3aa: CASTRGQGARGNTEAFF
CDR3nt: TGCGCCAGCACCCGGGGACAGGGGGCGCGGGGGAACACTGAAGCTTTCTTT